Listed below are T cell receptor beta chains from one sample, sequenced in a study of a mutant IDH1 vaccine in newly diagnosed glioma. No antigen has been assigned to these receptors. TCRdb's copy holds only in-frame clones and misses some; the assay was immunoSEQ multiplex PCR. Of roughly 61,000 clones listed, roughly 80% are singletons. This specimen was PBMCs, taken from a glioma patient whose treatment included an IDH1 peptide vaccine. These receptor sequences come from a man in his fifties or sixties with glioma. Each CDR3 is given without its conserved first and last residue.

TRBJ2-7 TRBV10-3 AISGGGGYEQY
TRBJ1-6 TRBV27 ASSLYRASPLH
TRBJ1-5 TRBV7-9 ASSLGAAGAQH
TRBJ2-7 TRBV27 ASSPSSPVYEQY
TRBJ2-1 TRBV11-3 ASSLVRTSLEQF
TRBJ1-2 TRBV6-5 AAYGVDGYT
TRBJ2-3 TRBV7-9 ASIRQREFADTQY
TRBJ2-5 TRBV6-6 ASHGDQISTQY
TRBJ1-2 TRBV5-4 ASSLAGGGGYT
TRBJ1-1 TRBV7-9 ASSRALLGTEAF
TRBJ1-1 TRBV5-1 ASSYAGATEAF
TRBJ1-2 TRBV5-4 ASSLDYNYGYT
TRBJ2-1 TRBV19 ASQWTSESYNEQF
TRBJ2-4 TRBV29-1 SVNPLAKNIQY
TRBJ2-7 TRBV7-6 ASSRTGENDEQY
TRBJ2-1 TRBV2 ASSEQAGGGNEQF
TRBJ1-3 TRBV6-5 ASSYGAIPGNTIY
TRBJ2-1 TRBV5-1 ASSRDGEQF
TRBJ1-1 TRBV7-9 ASSFGGTTEAF
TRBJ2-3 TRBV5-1 ASSGGGTSTDTQY
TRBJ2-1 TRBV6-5 ASSPPGQQSNEQF
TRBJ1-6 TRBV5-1 ASSLRTGNNSPLH
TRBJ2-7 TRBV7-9 ASSLGTFYEQY
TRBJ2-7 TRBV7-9 ASSFPASDEQY
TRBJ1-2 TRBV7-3 ASSLGPFYGYT
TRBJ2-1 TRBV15 ATSAGSSYNEQF
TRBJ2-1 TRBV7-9 ASSSPTSGGPSYNEQF
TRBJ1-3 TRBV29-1 SVRSTGGNTIY
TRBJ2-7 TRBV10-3 AISDGQENYEQY
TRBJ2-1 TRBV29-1 SVEDEGDRGF
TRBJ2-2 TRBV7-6 ASSPSGQGTGELF
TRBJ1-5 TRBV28 ASSLRRDQPQH
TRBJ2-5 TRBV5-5 ASSSWTGQETQY
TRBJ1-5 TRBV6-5 ASSSLWTGVRQPQH
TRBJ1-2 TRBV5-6 ASSSPTLQRGYT
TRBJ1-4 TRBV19 ASSSGTGKLF
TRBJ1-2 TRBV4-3 ASSQDRSQGTYYGYT
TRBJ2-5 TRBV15 ATSRERRGETQY
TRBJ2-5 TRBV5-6 ASSRWTGGGETQY
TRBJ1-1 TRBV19 ASSAEGLNTEAF